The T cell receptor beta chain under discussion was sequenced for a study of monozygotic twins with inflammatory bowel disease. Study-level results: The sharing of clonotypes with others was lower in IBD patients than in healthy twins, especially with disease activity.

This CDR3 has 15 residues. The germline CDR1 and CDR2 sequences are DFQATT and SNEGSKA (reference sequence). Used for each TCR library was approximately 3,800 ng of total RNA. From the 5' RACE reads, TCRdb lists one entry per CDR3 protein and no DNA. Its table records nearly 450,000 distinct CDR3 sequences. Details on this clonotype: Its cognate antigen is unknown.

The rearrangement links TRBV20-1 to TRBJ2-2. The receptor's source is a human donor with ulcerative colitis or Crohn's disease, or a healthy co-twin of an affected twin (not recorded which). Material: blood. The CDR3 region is CSARWRGSNRGELFF.